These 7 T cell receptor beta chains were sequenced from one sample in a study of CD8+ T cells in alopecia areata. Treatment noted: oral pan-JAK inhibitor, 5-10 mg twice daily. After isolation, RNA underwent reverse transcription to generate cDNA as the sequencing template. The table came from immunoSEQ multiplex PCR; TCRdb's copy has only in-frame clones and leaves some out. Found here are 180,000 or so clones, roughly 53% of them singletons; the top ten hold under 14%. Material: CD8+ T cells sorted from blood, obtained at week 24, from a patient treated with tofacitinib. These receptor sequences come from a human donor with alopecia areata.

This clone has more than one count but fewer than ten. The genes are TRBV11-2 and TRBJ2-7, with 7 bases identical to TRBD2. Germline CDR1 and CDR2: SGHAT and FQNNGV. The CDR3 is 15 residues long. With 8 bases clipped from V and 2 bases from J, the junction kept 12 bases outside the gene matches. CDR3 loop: CASYGWSGIAYEQYF. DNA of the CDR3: TGTGCCAGCTACGGATGGAGCGGGATTGCCTACGAGCAGTACTTC.

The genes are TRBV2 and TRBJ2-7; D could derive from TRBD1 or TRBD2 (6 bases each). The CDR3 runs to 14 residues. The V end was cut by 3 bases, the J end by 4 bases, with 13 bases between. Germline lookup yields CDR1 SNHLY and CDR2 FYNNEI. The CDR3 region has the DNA TGTGCCAGCAGTGAGTTGGGGGGCAGGTACGAGCAGTACTTC. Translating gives CASSELGGRYEQYF.

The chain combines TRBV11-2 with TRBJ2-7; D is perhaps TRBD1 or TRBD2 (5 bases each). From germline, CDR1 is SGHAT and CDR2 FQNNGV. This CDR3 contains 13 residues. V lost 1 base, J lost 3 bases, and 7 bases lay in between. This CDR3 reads CASSLGDGYEQYF. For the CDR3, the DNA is TGTGCCAGCAGCTTAGGGGACGGCTACGAGCAGTACTTC.

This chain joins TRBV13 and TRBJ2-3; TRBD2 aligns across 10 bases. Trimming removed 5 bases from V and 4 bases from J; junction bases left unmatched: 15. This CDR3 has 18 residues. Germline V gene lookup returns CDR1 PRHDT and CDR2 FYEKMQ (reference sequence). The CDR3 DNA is TGTGCCAGCAGCCAACGCCTGGTTGCTAGCGGGGGCGCAGATACGCAGTATTTT. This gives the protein CASSQRLVASGGADTQYF.

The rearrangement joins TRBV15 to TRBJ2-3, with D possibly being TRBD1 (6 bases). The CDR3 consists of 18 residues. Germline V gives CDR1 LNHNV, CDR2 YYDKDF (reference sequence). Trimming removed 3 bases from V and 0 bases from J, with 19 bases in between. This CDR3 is CATSRTTGSISSTDTQYF. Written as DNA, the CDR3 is TGTGCCACCAGCAGGACCACAGGGAGCATTTCTAGCACAGATACGCAGTATTTT.

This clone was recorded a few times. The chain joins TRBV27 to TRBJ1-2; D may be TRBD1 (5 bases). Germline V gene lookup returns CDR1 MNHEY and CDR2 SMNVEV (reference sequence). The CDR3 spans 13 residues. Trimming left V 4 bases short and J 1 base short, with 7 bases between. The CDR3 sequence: CASSWGVNYGYTF. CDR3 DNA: TGTGCCAGCAGTTGGGGGGTTAACTATGGCTACACCTTC.

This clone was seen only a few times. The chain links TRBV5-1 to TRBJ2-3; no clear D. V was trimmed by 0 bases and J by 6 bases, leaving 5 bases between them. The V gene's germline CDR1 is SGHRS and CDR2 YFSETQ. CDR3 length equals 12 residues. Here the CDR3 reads CASSLEGDTQYF. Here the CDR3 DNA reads TGCGCCAGCAGCTTGGAAGGGGATACGCAGTATTTT. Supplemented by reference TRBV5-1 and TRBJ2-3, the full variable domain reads KAGVTQTPRYLIKTRGQQVTLSCSPISGHRSVSWYQQTPGQGLQFLFEYFSETQRNKGNFPGRFSGRQFSNSRSEMNVSTLELGDSALYLCASSLEGDTQYFGPGTRLTVL.